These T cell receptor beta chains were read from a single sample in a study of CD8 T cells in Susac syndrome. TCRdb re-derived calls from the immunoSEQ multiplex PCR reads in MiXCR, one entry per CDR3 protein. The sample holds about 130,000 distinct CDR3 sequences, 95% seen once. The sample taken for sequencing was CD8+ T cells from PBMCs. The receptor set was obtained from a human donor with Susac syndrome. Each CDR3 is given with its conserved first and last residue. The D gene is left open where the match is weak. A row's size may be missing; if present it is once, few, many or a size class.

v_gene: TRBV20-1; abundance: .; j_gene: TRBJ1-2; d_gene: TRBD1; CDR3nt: TGCAGTGCTAGAGTTAAGGGGGCAATTACCGATTGGTACACCTTC; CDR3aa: CSARVKGAITDWYTF
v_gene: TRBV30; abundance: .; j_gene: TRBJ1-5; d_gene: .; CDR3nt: TGTGCCTGGAGCGACATTTTCGGACGACTTCAAAATCAGCCCCAGCATTTT; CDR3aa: CAWSDIFGRLQNQPQHF
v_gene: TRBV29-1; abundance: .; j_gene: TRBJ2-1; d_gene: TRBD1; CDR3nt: TGCAGCGTTGCGGACAGGGCCAATGAGCAGTTCTTC; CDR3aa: CSVADRANEQFF
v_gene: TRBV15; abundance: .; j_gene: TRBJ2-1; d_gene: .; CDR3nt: TGTGCCACCAGCAGCGGGAGTGGGGTTGAGCAGTTCTTC; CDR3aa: CATSSGSGVEQFF
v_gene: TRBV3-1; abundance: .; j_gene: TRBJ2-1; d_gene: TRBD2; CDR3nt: TGTGCCAGCAGCCAAGATGGTAACGGGAGGCCTGACAATGAGCAGTTCTTC; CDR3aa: CASSQDGNGRPDNEQFF
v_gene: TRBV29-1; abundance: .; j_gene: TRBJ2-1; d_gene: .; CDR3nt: TGCAGCGTTGAGGCGGAAAGGGACTACAATGAGCAGTTCTTC; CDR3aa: CSVEAERDYNEQFF
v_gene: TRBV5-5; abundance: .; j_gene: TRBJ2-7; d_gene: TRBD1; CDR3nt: TGTGCCAGCAGCATTACAGGGGACGAGCAGTACTTC; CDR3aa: CASSITGDEQYF
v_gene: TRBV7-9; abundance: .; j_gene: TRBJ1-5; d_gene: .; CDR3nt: TGTGCCAGCAGCTTAGACGCGGGCGGGAATCAGCCCCAGCATTTT; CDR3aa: CASSLDAGGNQPQHF
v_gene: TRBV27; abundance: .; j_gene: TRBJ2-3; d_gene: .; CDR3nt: TGTGCCAGCAGTTTATCGGGAGATACGCAGTATTTT; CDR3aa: CASSLSGDTQYF
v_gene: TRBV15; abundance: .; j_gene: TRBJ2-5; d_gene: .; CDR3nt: TGTGCCACCAGCAGAGATGATGAGGGCCAAGAGACCCAGTACTTC; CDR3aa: CATSRDDEGQETQYF
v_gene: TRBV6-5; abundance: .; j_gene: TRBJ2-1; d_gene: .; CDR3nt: TGTGCCAGCAGCCAGACTTTCAATGAGCAGTTCTTC; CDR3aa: CASSQTFNEQFF
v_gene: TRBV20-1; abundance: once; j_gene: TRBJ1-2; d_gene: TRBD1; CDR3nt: TGCAGTGCGCCAGACAGGGTTAACTATGGCTACACCTTC; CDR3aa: CSAPDRVNYGYTF
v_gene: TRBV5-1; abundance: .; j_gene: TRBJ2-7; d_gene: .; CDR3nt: TGCGCCAGCAGCTTGGGCCAGGGGCCTGTGGAGGAGCAGTACTTC; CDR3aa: CASSLGQGPVEEQYF
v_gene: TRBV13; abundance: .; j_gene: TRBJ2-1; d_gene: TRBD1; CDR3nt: TGTGCCAGCAGCTACGACAGGGGACATGAGCAGTTCTTC; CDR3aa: CASSYDRGHEQFF
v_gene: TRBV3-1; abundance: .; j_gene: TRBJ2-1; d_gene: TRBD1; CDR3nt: TGTGCCAGCAGCCAAGGACAGGGCAATTACCTCGATGAGCAGTTCTTC; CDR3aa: CASSQGQGNYLDEQFF
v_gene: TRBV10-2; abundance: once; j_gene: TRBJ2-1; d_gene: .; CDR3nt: TGCGCCAGCAGTGATTGGCAGGGCCCCAATGAGCAGTTCTTC; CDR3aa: CASSDWQGPNEQFF
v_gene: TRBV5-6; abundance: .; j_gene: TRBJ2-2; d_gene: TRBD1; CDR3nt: TGTGCCAGCAGCTTTGGAGGACAGGATCGGACCGGGGAGCTGTTTTTT; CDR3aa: CASSFGGQDRTGELFF
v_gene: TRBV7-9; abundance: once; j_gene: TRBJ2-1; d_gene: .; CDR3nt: TGTGCCAGCAGCCCCCGGGGGACTTCATACAATGAGCAGTTCTTC; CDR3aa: CASSPRGTSYNEQFF
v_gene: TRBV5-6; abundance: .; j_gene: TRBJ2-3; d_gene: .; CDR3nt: TGTGCCAGCAGCTCATGGATCACAGATACGCAGTATTTT; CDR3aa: CASSSWITDTQYF
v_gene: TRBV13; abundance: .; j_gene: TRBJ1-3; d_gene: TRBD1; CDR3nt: TGTGCCAGCAGCTTCGGACAGGCCCCTGGAAACACCATATATTTT; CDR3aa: CASSFGQAPGNTIYF
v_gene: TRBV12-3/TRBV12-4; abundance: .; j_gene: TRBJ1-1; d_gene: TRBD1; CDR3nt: TGTGCCAGCAGTGCCCAGGGACAGAGTATTTTGAACACTGAAGCTTTCTTT; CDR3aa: CASSAQGQSILNTEAFF
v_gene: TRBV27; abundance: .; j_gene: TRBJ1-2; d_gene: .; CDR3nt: TGTGCCACCCTGCCGGGGGGTGGTGATAACTACACCTTC; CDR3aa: CATLPGGGDNYTF
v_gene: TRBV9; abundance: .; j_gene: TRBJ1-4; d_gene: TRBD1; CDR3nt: TGTGCCAGCAGCGATGGGACAGGGGATGAAAAACTGTTTTTT; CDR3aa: CASSDGTGDEKLFF
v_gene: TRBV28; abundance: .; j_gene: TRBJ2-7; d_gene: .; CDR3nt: TGTGCCAGCAGTTTAACAGGGAGTGGGGCCTACGAGCAGTACTTC; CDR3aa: CASSLTGSGAYEQYF
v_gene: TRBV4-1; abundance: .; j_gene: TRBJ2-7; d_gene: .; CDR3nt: TGCGCCAGCAGCCAAGACCCCCCGAGTACAGCTATCTACGAGCAGTACTTC; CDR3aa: CASSQDPPSTAIYEQYF
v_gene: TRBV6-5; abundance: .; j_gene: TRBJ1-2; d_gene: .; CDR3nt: TGTGCCAGTTTAACCCGACAGGACCAACATGGCTACACCTTC; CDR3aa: CASLTRQDQHGYTF
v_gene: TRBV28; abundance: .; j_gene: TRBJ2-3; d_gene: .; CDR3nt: TGTGCCGCATTAGGTCCCCTTGGGGGGAGTTCAGATACGCAGTATTTT; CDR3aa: CAALGPLGGSSDTQYF
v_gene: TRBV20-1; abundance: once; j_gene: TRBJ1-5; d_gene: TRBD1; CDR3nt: TGCAGTGCCACCGACAGGGTCTTACCTCAGCCCCAGCATTTT; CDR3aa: CSATDRVLPQPQHF
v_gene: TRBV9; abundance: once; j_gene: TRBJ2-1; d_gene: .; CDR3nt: TGTGCCAGCAGCGAGCTGGGGCGGAATGAGCAGTTCTTC; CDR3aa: CASSELGRNEQFF
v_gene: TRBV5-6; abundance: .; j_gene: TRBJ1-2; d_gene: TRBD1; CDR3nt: TGTGCCAGCAGCCAGGGACAGGGTGGCTACACCTTC; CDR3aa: CASSQGQGGYTF
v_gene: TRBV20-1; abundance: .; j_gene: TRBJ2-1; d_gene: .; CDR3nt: TGCAGTGCTTCCGGGACTTCCCGTGTGAGCTCCTACAATGAGCAGTTCTTC; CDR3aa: CSASGTSRVSSYNEQFF
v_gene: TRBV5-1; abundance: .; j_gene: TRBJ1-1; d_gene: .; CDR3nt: TGCGCCAGCAGGGGGAGCCCAGCCTTGGGGGACACTGAAGCTTTCTTT; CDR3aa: CASRGSPALGDTEAFF
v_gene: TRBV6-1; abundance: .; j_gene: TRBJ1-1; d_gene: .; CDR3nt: TGTGCCAGCAGTCATCTCTTGGCCCACGGGTTCCTGGGGACTGAAGCTTTCTTT; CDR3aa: CASSHLLAHGFLGTEAFF
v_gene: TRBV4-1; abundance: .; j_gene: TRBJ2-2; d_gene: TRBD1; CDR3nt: TGCGCCAGCAGCCACAAGGGACAGGTGGACGGGGAGCTGTTTTTT; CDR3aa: CASSHKGQVDGELFF
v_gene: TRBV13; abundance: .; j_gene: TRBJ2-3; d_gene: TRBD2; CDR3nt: TGTGCCAGCAGCAGACGACTAGCGGGAGATCGTAGCACAGATACGCAGTATTTT; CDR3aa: CASSRRLAGDRSTDTQYF
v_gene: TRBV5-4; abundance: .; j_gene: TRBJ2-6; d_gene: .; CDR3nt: TGTGCCAGCAGCTTTGGGAGCTCTGGGGCCAACGTCCTGACTTTC; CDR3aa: CASSFGSSGANVLTF
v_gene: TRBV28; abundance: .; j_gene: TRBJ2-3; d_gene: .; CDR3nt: TGTGCCAGCAGTCGGGAGTCTGGCACAGATACGCAGTATTTT; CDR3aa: CASSRESGTDTQYF
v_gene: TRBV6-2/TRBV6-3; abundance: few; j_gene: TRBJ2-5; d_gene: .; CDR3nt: TGTGCCAGCAGTTACGCGACAGACCAAGAGACCCAGTACTTC; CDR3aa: CASSYATDQETQYF
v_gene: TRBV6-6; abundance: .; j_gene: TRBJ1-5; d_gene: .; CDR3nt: TGTGCCAGCATAGACGGATATAGCAATCAGCCCCAGCATTTT; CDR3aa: CASIDGYSNQPQHF